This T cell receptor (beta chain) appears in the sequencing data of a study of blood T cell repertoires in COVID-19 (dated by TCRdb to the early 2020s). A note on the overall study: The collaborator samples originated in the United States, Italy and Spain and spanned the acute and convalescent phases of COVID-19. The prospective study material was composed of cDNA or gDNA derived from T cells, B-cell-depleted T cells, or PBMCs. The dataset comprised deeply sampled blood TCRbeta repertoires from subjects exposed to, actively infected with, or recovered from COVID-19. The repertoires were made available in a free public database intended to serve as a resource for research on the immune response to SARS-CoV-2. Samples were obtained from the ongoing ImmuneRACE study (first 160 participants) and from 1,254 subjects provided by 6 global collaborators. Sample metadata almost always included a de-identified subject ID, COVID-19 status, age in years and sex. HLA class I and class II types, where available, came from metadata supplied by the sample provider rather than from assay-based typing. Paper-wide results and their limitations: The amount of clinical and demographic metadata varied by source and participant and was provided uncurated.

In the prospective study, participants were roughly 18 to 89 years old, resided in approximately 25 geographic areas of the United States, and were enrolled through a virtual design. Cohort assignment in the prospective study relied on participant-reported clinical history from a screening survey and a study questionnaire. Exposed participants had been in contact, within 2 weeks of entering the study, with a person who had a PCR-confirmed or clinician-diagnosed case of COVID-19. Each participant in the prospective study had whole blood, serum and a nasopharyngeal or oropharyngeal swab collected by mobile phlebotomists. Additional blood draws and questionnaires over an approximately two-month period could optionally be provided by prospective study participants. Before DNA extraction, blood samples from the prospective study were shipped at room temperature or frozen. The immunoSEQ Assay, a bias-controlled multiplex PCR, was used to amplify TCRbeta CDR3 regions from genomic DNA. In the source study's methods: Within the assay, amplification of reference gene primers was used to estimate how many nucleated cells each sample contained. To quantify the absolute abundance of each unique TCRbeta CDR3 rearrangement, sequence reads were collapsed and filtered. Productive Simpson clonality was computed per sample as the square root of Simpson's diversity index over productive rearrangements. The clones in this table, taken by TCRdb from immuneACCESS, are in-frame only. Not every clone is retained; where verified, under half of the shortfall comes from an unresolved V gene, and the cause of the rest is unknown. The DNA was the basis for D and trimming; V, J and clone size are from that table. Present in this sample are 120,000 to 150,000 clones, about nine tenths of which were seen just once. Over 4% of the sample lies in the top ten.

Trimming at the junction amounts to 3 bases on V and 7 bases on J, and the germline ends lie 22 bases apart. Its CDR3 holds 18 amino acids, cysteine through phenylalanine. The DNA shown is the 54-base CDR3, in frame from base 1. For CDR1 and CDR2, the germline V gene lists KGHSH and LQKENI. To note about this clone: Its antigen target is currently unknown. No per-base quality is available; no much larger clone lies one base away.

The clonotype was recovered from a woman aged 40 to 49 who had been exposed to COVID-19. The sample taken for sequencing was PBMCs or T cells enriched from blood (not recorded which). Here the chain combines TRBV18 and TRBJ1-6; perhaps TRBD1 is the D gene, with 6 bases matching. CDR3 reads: CASSPRQAIPGSNSPLHF. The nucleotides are TGTGCCAGCTCACCGAGACAGGCCATTCCGGGCTCAAATTCACCCCTCCACTTT. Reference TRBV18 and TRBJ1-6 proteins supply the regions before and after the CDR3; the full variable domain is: NAGVMQNPRHLVRRRGQEARLRCSPMKGHSHVYWYRQLPEEGLKFMVYLQKENIIDESGMPKERFSAEFPKEGPSILRIQQVVRGDSAAYFCASSPRQAIPGSNSPLHFGNGTRLTVT.